This T cell receptor beta chain was profiled in a study of vaccination effects on CD4 cells after COVID-19. Study information: Post-vaccination samples were obtained at early and late time points from a few convalescent patients.

Pools of viral peptides were used by the ViraFEST assay to expand antigen-specific CD4+ T cells ahead of sequencing. The authors isolated CD4+ T cells after about 10 days of culture. Between March and December 2020, the person had a SARS-CoV-2 infection that PCR confirmed. Each participant was given two doses of one vaccine (BNT162b2 or mRNA-1273). Cultures got half-medium changes with IL-2 on days 3 and 7. Measured with immunoSEQ multiplex PCR; TCRdb has only the in-frame clones, and not every one. The data hold about 14,000 clones, with 75% to 80% observed a single time. This CDR3 has 14 amino acids. Trimming took off 1 base at V and 2 bases at J, with 9 bases between the two ends. Germline V CDR1 and CDR2: KGHSH, LQKENI. Study results and caveats: Late in the post-vaccination period, infection-induced and vaccine-induced clones underwent marked clonal contraction.

This clone was observed a handful of times. The antigen is unknown. The TCR comes from a human donor who had a prior SARS-CoV-2 infection. The sample in question was CD4+ T cells from PBMCs cultured with HCoV-NL63 spike peptides, obtained after COVID-19 vaccination. The chain has TRBV18 and TRBJ2-7, with D possibly called TRBD1 or TRBD2 (5 bases each). CDR3 in amino acids: CASSPHPGPYEQYF. CDR3 sequence (DNA): TGTGCCAGCTCACCACACCCGGGACCCTACGAGCAGTACTTC.